This TCR beta chain was observed in a study of cytomegalovirus exposure and HLA in healthy donors (dated by TCRdb to the late 2010s). General notes on the study: A later analysis indicated that the 100 to 150 validation repertoires were generated on the platform also employed for the roughly 650 repertoires of the first cohort. The aim of the study was to test whether cataloging public T cell receptors could identify signatures of past pathogen exposure. High-throughput TCR immunosequencing, statistical association of individual TCRs with disease status, and machine learning were combined to predict cytomegalovirus infection status. A separate validation cohort of roughly 130 different subjects was used in addition to the roughly 640-subject first cohort.

On this clone itself: No cognate antigen has been identified for it. Germline and junction disagree at one end, which may indicate a read error.

Receptor amplification or capture employed the immunoSEQ multiplex PCR assay. Per the original workflow: To diagnose cytomegalovirus status from the catalog of TCR beta chain sequences, a statistical classification framework was built. The clones in this table, taken by TCRdb from immuneACCESS, are in-frame only. Not every clone is retained; where verified, under half of the shortfall comes from an unresolved V gene, and the cause of the rest is unknown. V and J calls and clone size are given by that table; D and trimming were obtained from the DNA. This sample gives 150,000 to 250,000 clones in total; approximately 82% of them show up just once. The biggest ten clones account for 10% to 15% of the sample. The germline V gene specifies SNHLY as CDR1 and FYNNEI as CDR2. The CDR3 spans 15 residues, from the cysteine through the phenylalanine. Only the CDR3 portion is preserved as DNA: 45 bases, with reading frame beginning at the first base.

Points the paper makes about the study in general: In both the original and validation cohorts, the classifier was reported to diagnose cytomegalovirus status with high specificity and sensitivity. All 120 or so repertoires were used to score co-occurrence in the validation cohort in a later analysis, because that analysis had no HLA typing for the cohort. Most TCR sequences were observed very rarely across donors, whereas some public TCRs were present in many individuals. The authors suggested that the approach could potentially be generalized to other disease states and immunological phenotypes. A few of the identified cytomegalovirus-associated TCR beta chains were confirmed in vitro to be specific for cytomegalovirus antigens. Of the cluster scores, roughly 95% were above 0 in a later analysis, which found that TCRs clustered in the first cohort also tended to co-occur in the approximately 130 validation repertoires. In the study, around 150 TCR beta chains were listed as associated with cytomegalovirus.

The donors were included in the validation cohort of some 110 subjects, a group kept apart from the roughly 670-subject first cohort. The source is a woman aged 25 to 45 in good health and CMV-seropositive. The sample comprised PBMCs. The V gene is TRBV2 and the J gene is TRBJ2-7; the D region possibly corresponds to TRBD2 (6 bases align). The CDR3 here reads CASTAWGESSHEQYF. The nucleotides read TGTGCCAGCACTGCGTGGGGGGAATCCTCCCACGAGCAGTACTTC.